This record covers a single T cell receptor beta chain. The CDR3 is made up of 13 amino acids. Germline V gene data show CDR1 as SGHRS and CDR2 as YFSETQ. The ends were cut back, 4 bases at V and 8 bases at J, with 13 bases in the middle. The repertoire was sequenced with immunoSEQ multiplex PCR; TCRdb's copy has only in-frame clones and lacks some. The repertoire holds roughly 200,000 clones, with 80% to 90% as singletons. These data originate in a study of blood T cell repertoires in COVID-19. This receptor was obtained from a man aged 60-69 years with acute or convalescent COVID-19. Material: peripheral blood. The chain employs TRBV5-1 and TRBJ2-1, with a weak D call TRBD1 (6 bases). The CDR3 reads CASSARSGDEQFF. CDR3 nucleotides: TGCGCCAGCAGCGCTAGATCAGGGGATGAGCAGTTCTTC.